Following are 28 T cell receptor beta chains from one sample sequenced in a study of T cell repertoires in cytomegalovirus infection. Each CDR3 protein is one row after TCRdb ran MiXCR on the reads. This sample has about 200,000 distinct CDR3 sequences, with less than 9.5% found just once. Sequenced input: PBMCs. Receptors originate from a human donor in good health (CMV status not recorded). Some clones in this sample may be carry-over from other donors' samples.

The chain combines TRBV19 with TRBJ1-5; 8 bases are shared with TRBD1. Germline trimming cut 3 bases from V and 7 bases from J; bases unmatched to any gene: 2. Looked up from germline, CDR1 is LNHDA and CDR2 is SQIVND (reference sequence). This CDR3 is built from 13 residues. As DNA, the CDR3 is TGTGCCAGTAGTATGGACAGGGACCAGCCCCAGCATTTT. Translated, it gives CASSMDRDQPQHF.

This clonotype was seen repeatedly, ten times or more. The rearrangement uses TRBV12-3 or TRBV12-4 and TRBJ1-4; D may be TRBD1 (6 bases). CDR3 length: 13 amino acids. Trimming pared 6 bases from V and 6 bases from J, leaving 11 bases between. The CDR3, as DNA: TGTGCCAGCAGAAGGACAGCATATGAAAAACTGTTTTTT. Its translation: CASRRTAYEKLFF.

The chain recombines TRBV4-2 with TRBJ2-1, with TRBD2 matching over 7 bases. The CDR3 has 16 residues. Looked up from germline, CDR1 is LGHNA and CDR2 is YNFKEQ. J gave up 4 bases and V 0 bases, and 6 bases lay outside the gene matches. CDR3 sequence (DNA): TGTGCCAGCAGCCAAGATGCTAGCGGAGCATACAATGAGCAGTTCTTC. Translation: CASSQDASGAYNEQFF.

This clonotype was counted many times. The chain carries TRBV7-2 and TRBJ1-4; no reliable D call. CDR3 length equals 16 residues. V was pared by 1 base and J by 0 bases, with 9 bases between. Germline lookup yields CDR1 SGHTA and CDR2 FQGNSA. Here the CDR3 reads CASSLVSTATNEKLFF. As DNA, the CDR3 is TGTGCCAGCAGCTTAGTCAGTACAGCAACTAATGAAAAACTGTTTTTT.

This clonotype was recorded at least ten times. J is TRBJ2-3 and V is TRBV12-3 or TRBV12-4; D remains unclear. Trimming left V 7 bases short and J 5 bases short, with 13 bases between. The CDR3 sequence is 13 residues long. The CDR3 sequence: CASKNNHVDTQYF. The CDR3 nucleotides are TGTGCCAGCAAGAATAATCACGTAGATACGCAGTATTTT.

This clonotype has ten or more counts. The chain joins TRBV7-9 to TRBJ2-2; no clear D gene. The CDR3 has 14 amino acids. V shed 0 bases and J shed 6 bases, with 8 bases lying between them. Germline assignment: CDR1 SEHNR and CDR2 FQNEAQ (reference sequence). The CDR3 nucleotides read TGTGCCAGCAGCTTAGCCCGAGGTGCCGGGGAGCTGTTTTTT. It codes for CASSLARGAGELFF.

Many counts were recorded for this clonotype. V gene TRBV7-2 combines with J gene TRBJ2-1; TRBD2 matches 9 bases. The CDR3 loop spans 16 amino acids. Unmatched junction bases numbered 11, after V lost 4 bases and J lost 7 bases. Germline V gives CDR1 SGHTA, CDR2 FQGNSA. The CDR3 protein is CASSSTGRGGLNEQFF. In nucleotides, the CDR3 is TGTGCCAGCAGCTCTACCGGGCGGGGGGGCCTTAATGAGCAGTTCTTC. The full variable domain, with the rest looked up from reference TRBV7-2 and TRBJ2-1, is GAGVSQSPSNKVTEKGKDVELRCDPISGHTALYWYRQSLGQGLEFLIYFQGNSAPDKSGLPSDRFSAERTGGSVSTLTIQRTQQEDSAVYLCASSSTGRGGLNEQFFGPGTRLTVL.

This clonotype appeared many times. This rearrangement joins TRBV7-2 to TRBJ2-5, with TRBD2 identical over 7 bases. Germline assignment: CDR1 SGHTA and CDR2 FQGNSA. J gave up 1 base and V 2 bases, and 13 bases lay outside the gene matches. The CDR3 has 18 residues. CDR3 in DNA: TGTGCCAGCAGCTTAAGAACCGGGGGTAGCGGGCGCCAAGAGACCCAGTACTTC. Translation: CASSLRTGGSGRQETQYF.

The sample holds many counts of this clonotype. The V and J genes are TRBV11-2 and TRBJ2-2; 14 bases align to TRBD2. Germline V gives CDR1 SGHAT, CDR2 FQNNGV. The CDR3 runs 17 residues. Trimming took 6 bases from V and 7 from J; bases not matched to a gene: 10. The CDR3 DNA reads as TGTGCCAGCAGACACTTAGGGACTAGCGGGGGAATCGGGGAGCTGTTTTTT. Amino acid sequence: CASRHLGTSGGIGELFF.

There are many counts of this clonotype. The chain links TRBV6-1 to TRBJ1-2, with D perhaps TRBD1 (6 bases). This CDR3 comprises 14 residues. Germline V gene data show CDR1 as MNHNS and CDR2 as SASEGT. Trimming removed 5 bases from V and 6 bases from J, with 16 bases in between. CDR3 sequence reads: CASSSQGGGNGYTF. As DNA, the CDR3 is TGTGCCAGCAGTTCACAGGGAGGAGGGAATGGCTACACCTTC.

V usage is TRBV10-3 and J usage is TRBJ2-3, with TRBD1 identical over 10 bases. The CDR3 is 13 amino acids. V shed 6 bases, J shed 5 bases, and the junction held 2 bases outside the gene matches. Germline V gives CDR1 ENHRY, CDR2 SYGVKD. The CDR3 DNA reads TGTGCCATCAGGGGGACAGGGGAAGATACGCAGTATTTT. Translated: CAIRGTGEDTQYF.

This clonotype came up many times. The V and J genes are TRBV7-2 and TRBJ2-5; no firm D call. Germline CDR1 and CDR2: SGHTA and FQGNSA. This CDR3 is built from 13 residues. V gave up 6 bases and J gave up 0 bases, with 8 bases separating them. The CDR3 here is CASSTTYQETQYF. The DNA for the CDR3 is TGTGCCAGCAGTACCACGTACCAAGAGACCCAGTACTTC.

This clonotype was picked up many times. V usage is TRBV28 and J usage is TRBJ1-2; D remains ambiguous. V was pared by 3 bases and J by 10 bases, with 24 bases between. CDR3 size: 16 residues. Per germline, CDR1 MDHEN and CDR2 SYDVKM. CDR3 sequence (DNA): TGTGCCAGCAGTTTCTCCCAGCAAGGCTTAGCTTGGGTCTACACCTTC. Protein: CASSFSQQGLAWVYTF.

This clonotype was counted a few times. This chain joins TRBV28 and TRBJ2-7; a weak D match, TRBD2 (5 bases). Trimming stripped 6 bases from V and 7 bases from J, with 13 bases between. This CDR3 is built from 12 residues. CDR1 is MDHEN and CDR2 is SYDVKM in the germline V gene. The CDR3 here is CASRPGRGEQYF. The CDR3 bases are TGTGCCAGCAGGCCCGGTCGGGGAGAGCAGTACTTC.

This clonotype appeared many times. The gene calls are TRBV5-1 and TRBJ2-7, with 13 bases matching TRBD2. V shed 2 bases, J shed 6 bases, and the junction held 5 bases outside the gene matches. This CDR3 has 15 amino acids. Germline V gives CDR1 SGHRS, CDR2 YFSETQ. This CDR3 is CASSFGLAGVSEQYF. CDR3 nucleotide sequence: TGCGCCAGCAGCTTCGGACTAGCGGGGGTCTCCGAGCAGTACTTC.

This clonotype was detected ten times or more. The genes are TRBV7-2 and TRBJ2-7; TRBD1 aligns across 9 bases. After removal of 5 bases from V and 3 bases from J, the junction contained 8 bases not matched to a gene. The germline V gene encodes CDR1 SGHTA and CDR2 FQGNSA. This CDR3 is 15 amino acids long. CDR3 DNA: TGTGCCAGCAGCCGACCGGGACAGGGCCTCTACGAGCAGTACTTC. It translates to CASSRPGQGLYEQYF.

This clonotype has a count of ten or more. DNA of the CDR3: TGTGCCAGCAGCCGGAGCGGGAAAGACTACGAGCAGTACTTC. Translated: CASSRSGKDYEQYF. The rearrangement joins TRBV7-2 to TRBJ2-7; 7 nucleotides line up with TRBD2. Trimming at V came to 5 bases and at J to 3 bases, leaving 7 bases not matched to a gene. The CDR3 totals 14 residues. The germline gives CDR1 SGHTA, CDR2 FQGNSA.

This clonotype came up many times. The CDR3 here is CASSLRGQGRSSYTF. The CDR3 nucleotides are TGCGCCAGCAGCCTCAGGGGTCAGGGTAGGAGCAGCTACACCTTC. The rearrangement joins TRBV4-3 to TRBJ1-2; D might be TRBD1 (6 bases). CDR3 length equals 15 residues. Trimming removed 4 bases at V and 9 bases at J, with 21 bases between. Germline V CDR1 and CDR2: LGHNA, YSLEER.

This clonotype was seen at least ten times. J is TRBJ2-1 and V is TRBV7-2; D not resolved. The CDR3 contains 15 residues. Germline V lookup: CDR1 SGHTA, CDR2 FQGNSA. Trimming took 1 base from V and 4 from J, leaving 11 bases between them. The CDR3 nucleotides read TGTGCCAGCAGCTTAGAGGTAGCCCAGTACAATGAGCAGTTCTTC. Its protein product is CASSLEVAQYNEQFF.

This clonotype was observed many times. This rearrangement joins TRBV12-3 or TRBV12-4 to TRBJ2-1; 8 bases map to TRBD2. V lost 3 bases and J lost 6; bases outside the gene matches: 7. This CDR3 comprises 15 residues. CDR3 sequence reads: CASSLVAGGPNEQFF. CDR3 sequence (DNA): TGTGCCAGCAGTTTGGTGGCGGGGGGCCCCAATGAGCAGTTCTTC.

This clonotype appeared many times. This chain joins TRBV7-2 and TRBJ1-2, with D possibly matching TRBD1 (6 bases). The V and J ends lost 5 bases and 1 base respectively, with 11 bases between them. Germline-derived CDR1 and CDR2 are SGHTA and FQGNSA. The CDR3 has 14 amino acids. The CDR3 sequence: CASSLYRDNYGYTF. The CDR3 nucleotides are TGTGCCAGCAGCCTATACAGGGATAACTATGGCTACACCTTC.

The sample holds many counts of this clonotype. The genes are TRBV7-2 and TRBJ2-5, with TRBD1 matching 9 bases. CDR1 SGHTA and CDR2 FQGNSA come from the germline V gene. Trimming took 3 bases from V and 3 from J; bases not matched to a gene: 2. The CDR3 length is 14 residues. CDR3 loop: CASSFGTGKETQYF. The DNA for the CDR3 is TGTGCCAGCAGCTTCGGGACAGGGAAAGAGACCCAGTACTTC.

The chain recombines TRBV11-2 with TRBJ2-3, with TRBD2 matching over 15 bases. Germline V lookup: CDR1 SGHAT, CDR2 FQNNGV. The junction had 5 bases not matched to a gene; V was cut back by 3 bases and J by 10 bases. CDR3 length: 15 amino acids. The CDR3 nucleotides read TGTGCCAGCAGCTTGGGACTAGCGGGGGGTGGAGCGCAGTATTTT. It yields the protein CASSLGLAGGGAQYF.

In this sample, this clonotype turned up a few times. CDR3 nucleotide sequence: TGTGCCTGGACAGTTAACAGGTTTCATGGCTACACCTTC. Its protein product is CAWTVNRFHGYTF. J is TRBJ1-2 and V is TRBV30, with D perhaps TRBD1 (5 bases). Trimming stripped 4 bases from V and 6 bases from J, with 15 bases between. This CDR3 is 13 amino acids long. Looked up from germline, CDR1 is GTSNPN and CDR2 is SVGIG (reference sequence). Full variable domain (outside the CDR3, taken from reference TRBV30 and TRBJ1-2): SQTIHQWPATLVQPVGSPLSLECTVEGTSNPNLYWYRQAAGRGLQLLFYSVGIGQISSEVPQNLSASRPQDRQFILSSKKLLLSDSGFYLCAWTVNRFHGYTFGSGTRLTVV.

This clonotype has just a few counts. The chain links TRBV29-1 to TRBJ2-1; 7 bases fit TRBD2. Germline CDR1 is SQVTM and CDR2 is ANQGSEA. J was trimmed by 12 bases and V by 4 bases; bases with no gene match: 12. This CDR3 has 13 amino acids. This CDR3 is CSVGGGGVRGQFF. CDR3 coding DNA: TGCAGCGTTGGGGGGGGAGGCGTTCGGGGGCAGTTCTTC.

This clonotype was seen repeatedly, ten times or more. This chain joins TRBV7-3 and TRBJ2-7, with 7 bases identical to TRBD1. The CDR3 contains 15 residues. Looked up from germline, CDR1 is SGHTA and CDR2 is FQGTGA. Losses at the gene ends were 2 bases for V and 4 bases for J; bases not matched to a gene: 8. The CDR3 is CASSLVGGQTYEQYF. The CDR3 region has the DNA TGTGCCAGCAGCTTAGTAGGGGGACAGACGTACGAGCAGTACTTC.

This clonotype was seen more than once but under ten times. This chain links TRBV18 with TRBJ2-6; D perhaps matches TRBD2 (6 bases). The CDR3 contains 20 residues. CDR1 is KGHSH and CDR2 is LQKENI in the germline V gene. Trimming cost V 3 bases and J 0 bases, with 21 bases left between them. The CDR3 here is CASSPGRPGGVRSGANVLTF. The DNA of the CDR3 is TGTGCCAGCTCACCGGGGAGACCAGGCGGGGTCCGCTCTGGGGCCAACGTCCTGACTTTC.

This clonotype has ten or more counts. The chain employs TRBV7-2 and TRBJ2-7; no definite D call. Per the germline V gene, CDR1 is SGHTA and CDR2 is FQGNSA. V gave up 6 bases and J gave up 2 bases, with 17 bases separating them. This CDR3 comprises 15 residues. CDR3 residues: CASSPRLGGTYEQYF. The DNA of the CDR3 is TGTGCCAGCAGTCCTCGGTTAGGCGGTACCTACGAGCAGTACTTC. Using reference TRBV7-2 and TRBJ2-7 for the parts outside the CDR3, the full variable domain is GAGVSQSPSNKVTEKGKDVELRCDPISGHTALYWYRQSLGQGLEFLIYFQGNSAPDKSGLPSDRFSAERTGGSVSTLTIQRTQQEDSAVYLCASSPRLGGTYEQYFGPGTRLTVT.